Following are 8 T cell receptor beta chains from one sample sequenced in a study of human T cells and chemical hapten exposure. Time point meaning: patch test 2, 6 weeks after DPC sensitization. The sample's treatment: therapeutic diphenylcyclopropenone sensitization with weekly scalp DPC. TCRdb analysed the RACE reads with MiXCR anew, one entry per CDR3 protein. The top ten clones hold 4.5% to 5% of a sample with under 100,000 distinct CDR3 sequences, around 9.3% of them seen once. Sample: whole blood, taken in connection with sensitization to the hapten diphenylcyclopropenone (DPC). These receptors were collected from a woman between 45 and 60 years old with alopecia areata. Some clones in this sample may be carry-over from other donors' samples.

In this sample, this clonotype turned up many times. The chain recombines TRBV27 with TRBJ2-4; no reliable D call. With 2 bases removed from V and 0 bases from J, the gap between germline ends came to 11 bases. The CDR3 is 16 residues long. Germline values: CDR1 MNHEY, CDR2 SMNVEV (reference sequence). Written as DNA, the CDR3 is TGTGCCAGCAGTTTACCTTCAGTCCTAGCCAAAAACATTCAGTACTTC. Translating it yields CASSLPSVLAKNIQYF.

This clonotype has just a few counts. The chain joins TRBV25-1 to TRBJ2-7; 9 nucleotides align to TRBD1. V dropped 9 bases and J dropped 5; count of bases not matched to a gene: 8. Looked up from germline, CDR1 is MGHDK and CDR2 is SYGVNS. This CDR3 is 13 amino acids long. The CDR3 spells CASTGQGWDEQYF. The DNA for the CDR3 is TGTGCCAGTACAGGACAGGGGTGGGACGAGCAGTACTTC.

This clonotype has at least ten counts. The chain is built from TRBV3-1 and TRBJ2-1, with D maybe TRBD2 (5 bases). Trimming took off 0 bases at V and 5 bases at J, with 17 bases between the two ends. This CDR3 is 17 amino acids long. The V gene's germline CDR1 is LGHDT and CDR2 YNNKEL (reference sequence). The chain's CDR3 is CASSQDPRLQANNEQFF. The CDR3 region has the DNA TGTGCCAGCAGCCAAGATCCAAGACTACAAGCGAACAATGAGCAGTTCTTC.

This clonotype was detected a few times. The chain carries TRBV12-3 or TRBV12-4 and TRBJ2-3, with 9 bases identical to TRBD2. This CDR3 comprises 16 residues. After removal of 2 bases from V and 5 bases from J, the junction contained 8 bases not matched to a gene. This chain's CDR3 is CASSLRAGGPKDTQYF. The DNA of the CDR3 is TGTGCCAGCAGTTTAAGGGCGGGAGGGCCTAAAGATACGCAGTATTTT.

The V call is TRBV5-1, the J call TRBJ1-1, with D hard to call. The length of the CDR3 is 13 residues. Germline assignment: CDR1 SGHRS and CDR2 YFSETQ. V lost 0 bases to trimming and J lost 2 bases, with 5 bases between them. CDR3 DNA sequence: TGCGCCAGCAGCTTGGTGTCCAACACTGAAGCTTTCTTT. Translating it yields CASSLVSNTEAFF.

The chain is built from TRBV7-8 and TRBJ2-3; D may be TRBD2 (6 bases). V was clipped by 1 base and J by 2 bases, with 13 bases between them. The CDR3 loop spans 16 amino acids. Germline CDR1 is SGHVS and CDR2 is FQNEAQ. The CDR3: CASSLESGLTTDTQYF. CDR3 in DNA: TGTGCCAGCAGCTTAGAATCGGGACTTACCACAGATACGCAGTATTTT.

There are many counts of this clonotype. CDR3 in amino acids: CSVAPTGTNYEQYF. The DNA of the CDR3 is TGCAGCGTTGCACCTACCGGGACTAACTACGAGCAGTACTTC. This chain links TRBV29-1 with TRBJ2-7; 7 bases map to TRBD2. Germline lookup yields CDR1 SQVTM and CDR2 ANQGSEA. V gave up 4 bases and J gave up 3 bases; unmatched junction bases: 9. This CDR3 region has 14 residues.

This clonotype appeared many times. This sequence joins TRBV6-5 and TRBJ2-7; 8 bases fit TRBD1. J lost 0 bases, V lost 0 bases, and 10 bases had no gene match. CDR3 length: 18 amino acids. Per germline, CDR1 MNHEY and CDR2 SVGAGI. The CDR3 spells CASSYSWAAGQGSYEQYF. In DNA, the CDR3 is TGTGCCAGCAGTTACTCATGGGCAGCTGGACAGGGCTCCTACGAGCAGTACTTC.